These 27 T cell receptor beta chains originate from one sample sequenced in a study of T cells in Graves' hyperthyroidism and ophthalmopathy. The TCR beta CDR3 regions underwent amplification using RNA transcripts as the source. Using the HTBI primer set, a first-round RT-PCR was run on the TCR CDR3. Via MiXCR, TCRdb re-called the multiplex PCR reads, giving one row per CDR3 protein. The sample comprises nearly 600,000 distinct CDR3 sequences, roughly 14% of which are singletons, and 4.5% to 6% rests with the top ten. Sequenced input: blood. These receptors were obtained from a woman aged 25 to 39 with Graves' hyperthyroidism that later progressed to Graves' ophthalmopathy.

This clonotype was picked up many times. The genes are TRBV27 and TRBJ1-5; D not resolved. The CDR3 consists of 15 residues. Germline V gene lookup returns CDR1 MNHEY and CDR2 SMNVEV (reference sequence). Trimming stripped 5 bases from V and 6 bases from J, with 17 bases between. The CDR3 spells CASSLNPVGSQPQHF. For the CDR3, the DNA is TGTGCCAGCAGTCTGAATCCCGTAGGGAGTCAGCCCCAGCATTTT.

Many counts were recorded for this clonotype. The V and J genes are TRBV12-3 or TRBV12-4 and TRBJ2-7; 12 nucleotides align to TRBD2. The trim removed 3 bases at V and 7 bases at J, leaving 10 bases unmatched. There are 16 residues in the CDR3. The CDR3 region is CASSFGLAGGPREQYF. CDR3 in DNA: TGTGCCAGCAGTTTCGGGCTAGCGGGAGGGCCTCGTGAGCAGTACTTC.

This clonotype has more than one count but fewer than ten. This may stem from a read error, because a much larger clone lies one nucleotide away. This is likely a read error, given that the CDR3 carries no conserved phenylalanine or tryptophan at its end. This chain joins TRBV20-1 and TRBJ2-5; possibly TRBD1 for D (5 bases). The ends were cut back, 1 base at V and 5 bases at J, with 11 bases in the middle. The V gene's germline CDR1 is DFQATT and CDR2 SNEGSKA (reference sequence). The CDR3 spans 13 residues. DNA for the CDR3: TGCAGTGCTAGAGGACAGAGTGGGGAGACCCAGTACCTC. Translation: CSARGQSGETQYL.

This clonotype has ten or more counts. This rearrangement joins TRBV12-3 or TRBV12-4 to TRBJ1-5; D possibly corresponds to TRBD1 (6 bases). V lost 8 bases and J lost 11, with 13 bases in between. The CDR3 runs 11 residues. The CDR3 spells CASGSGAAQHF. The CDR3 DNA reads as TGTGCCAGCGGCTCAGGGGCGGCCCAGCATTTT.

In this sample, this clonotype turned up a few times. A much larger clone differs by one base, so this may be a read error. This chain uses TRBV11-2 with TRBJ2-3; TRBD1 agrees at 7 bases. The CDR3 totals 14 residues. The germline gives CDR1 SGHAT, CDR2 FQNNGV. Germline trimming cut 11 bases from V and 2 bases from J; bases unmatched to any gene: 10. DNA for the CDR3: TGTGCCGGCCTACAGGGGATCTCCACAGATACGCAGTATTTT. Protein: CAGLQGISTDTQYF.

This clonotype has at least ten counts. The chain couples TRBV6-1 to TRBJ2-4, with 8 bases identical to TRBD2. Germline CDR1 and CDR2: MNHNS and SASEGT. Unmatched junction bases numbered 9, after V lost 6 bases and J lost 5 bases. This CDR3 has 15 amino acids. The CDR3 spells CASSSTSGTQNIQYF. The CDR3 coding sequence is TGTGCCAGCAGCTCCACTAGCGGAACCCAAAACATTCAGTACTTC.

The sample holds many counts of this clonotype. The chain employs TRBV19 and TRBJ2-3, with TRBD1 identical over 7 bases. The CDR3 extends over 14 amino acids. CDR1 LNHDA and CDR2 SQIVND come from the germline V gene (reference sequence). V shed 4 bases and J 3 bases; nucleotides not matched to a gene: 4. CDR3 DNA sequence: TGTGCCAGTAGTAATCGACAGGGAACAGATACGCAGTATTTT. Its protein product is CASSNRQGTDTQYF.

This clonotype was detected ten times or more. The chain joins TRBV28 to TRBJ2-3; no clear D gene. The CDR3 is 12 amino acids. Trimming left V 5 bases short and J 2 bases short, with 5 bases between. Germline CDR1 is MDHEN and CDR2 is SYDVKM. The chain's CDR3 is CASSIFTDTQYF. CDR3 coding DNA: TGTGCCAGCAGTATCTTCACAGATACGCAGTATTTT.

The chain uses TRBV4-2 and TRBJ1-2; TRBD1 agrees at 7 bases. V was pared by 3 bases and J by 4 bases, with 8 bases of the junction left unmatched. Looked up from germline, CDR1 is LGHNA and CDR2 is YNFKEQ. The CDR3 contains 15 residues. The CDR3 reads CASSQGTAGGYGYTF. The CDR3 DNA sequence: TGTGCCAGCAGCCAGGGCACCGCAGGGGGCTATGGCTACACCTTC.

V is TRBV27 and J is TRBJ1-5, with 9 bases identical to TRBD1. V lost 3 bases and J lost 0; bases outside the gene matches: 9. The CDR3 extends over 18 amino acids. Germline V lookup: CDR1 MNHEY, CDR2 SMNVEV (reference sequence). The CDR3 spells CASSLGGQGSDSNQPQHF. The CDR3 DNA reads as TGTGCCAGCAGTTTGGGGGGACAGGGATCCGATAGCAATCAGCCCCAGCATTTT.

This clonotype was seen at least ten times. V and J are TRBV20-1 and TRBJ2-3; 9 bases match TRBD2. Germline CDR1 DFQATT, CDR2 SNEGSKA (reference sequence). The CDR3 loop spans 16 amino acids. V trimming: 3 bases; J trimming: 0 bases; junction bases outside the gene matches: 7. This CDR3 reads CSASRELAGSTDTQYF. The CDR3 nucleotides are TGCAGTGCTAGTCGGGAGCTAGCGGGAAGCACAGATACGCAGTATTTT.

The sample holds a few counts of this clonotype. The DNA for the CDR3 is TGTGCCAGCAGTTCCCTCCAAGACAGTCTCTACGAGCAGTACTTC. Residues: CASSSLQDSLYEQYF. The rearrangement uses TRBV28 and TRBJ2-7; a weak D match, TRBD1 (5 bases). The CDR3 covers 15 residues. Per germline, CDR1 MDHEN and CDR2 SYDVKM. Between the trimmed V and J ends, which lost 4 bases and 3 bases, there was a span of 16 bases.

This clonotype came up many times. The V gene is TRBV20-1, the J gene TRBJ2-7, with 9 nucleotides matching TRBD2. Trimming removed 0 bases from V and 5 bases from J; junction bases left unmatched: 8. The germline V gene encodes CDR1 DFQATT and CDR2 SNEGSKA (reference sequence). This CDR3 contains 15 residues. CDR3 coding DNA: TGCAGTGCTAGAGAACTCGGAGCGGGGGGCGACGAGCAGTACTTC. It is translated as CSARELGAGGDEQYF.

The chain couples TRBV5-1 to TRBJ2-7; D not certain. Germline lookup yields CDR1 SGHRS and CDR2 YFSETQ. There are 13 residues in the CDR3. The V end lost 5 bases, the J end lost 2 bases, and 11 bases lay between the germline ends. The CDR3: CASRRGLTYEQYF. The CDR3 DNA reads TGCGCCAGCAGGAGAGGTTTAACCTACGAGCAGTACTTC.

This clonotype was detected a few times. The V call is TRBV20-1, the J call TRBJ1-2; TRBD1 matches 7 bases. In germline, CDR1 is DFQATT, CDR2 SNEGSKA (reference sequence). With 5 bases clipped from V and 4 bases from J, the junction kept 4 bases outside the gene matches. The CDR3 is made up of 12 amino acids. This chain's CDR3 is CSAPEGAYGYTF. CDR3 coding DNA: TGCAGTGCTCCCGAGGGGGCCTATGGCTACACCTTC.

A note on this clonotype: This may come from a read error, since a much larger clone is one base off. The CDR3 region has the DNA TGCAGCGTTGAAGTATTTACAGAGCCTAGCTATGGCTACACCTTC. Translation gives CSVEVFTEPSYGYTF. This chain links TRBV29-1 with TRBJ1-2; no definite D call. The germline V and J ends were trimmed by 1 base and 4 bases, with 16 bases remaining between them. Germline loops: CDR1 SQVTM, CDR2 ANQGSEA. The CDR3 spans 15 residues.

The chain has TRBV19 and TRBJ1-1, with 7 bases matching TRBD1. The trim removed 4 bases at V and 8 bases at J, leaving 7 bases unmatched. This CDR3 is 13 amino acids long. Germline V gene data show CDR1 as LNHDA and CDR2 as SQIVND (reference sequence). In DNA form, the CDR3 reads TGTGCCAGTAGTACCCTCTCGGACAGGGAAGCTTTCTTT. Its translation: CASSTLSDREAFF.

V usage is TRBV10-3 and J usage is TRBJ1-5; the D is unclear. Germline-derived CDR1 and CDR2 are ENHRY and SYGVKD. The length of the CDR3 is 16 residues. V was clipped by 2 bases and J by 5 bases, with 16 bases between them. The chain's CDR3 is CAISEGLIVSDQPQHF. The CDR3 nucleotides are TGTGCCATCAGTGAGGGGTTAATAGTATCGGATCAGCCCCAGCATTTT.

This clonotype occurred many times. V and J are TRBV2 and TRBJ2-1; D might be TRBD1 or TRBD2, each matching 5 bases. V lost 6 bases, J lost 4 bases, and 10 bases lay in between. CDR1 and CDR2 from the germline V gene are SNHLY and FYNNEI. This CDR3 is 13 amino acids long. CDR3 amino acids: CASSREPYNEQFF. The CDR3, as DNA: TGTGCCAGCAGCAGGGAGCCTTACAATGAGCAGTTCTTC.

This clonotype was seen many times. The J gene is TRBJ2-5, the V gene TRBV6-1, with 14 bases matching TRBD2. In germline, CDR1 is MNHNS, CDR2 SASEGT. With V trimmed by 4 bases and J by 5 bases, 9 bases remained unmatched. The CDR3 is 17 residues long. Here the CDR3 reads CASSASGLAGGRETQYF. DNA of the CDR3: TGTGCCAGCAGTGCATCCGGACTAGCGGGAGGTCGGGAGACCCAGTACTTC.

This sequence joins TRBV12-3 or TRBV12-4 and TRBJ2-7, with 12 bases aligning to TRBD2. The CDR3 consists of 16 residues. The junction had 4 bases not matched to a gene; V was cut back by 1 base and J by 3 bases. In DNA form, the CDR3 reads TGTGCCAGCAGTTTAGGACTAGCGGGAGTAATCTACGAGCAGTACTTC. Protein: CASSLGLAGVIYEQYF.

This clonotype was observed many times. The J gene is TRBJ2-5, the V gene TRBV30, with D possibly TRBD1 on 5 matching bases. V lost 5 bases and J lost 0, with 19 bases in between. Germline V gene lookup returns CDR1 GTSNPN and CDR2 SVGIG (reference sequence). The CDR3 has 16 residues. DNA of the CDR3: TGTGCCTGGCTCAACAAGGACAAGCAATACCAAGAGACCCAGTACTTC. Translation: CAWLNKDKQYQETQYF.

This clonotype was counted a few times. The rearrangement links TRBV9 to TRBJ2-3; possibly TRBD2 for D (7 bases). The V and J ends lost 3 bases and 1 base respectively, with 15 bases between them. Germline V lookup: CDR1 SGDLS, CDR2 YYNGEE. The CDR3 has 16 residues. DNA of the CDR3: TGTGCCAGCAGCGGGGGGGGCCTCCCTGGCACAGATACGCAGTATTTT. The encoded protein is CASSGGGLPGTDTQYF.

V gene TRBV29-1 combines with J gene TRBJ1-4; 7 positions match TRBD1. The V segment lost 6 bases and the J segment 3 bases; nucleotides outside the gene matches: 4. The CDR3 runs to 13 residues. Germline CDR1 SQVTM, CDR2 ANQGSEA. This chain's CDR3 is CSVGGTANEKLFF. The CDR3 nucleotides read TGCAGCGTCGGAGGGACAGCTAATGAAAAACTGTTTTTT.

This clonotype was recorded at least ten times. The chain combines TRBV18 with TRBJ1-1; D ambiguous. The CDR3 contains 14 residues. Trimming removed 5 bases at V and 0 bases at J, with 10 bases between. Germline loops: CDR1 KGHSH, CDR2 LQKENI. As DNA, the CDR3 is TGTGCCAGCTCAACCCAGTACATGAACACTGAAGCTTTCTTT. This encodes CASSTQYMNTEAFF.

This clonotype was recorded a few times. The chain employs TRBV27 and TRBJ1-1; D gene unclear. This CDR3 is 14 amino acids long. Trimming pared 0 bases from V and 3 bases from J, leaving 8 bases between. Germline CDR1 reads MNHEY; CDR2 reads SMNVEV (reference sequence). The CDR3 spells CASSLSMAHTEAFF. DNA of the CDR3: TGTGCCAGCAGTTTATCGATGGCCCACACTGAAGCTTTCTTT.

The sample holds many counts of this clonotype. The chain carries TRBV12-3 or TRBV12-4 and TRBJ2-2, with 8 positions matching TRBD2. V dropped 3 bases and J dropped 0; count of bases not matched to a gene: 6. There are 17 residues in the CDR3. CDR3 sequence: CASSFGGEFANTGELFF. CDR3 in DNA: TGTGCCAGCAGTTTCGGGGGGGAGTTCGCGAACACCGGGGAGCTGTTTTTT.